This T cell receptor (beta chain) originates from a study of cytomegalovirus exposure and HLA in healthy donors. Germline lookup yields CDR1 SNHLY and CDR2 FYNNEI. The CDR3 consists of 15 residues. J was trimmed by 1 base and V by 6 bases; bases with no gene match: 8. 13 Jbeta primers and 60 Vbeta primers were used for the PCR. Libraries were prepared by immunoSEQ multiplex PCR; TCRdb keeps only in-frame clonotypes and omits some of them. In the table there are roughly 200,000 clones, roughly 84% of which are singletons. This clonotype was sampled from a man in his forties or fifties in good health and CMV-seronegative. The chain carries TRBV2 and TRBJ1-1; 7 bases agree with TRBD1. Material: PBMCs. The CDR3 DNA is TGTGCCAGCAGAGTAAACAGGGGTTCGAACACTGAAGCTTTCTTT. Encoded protein: CASRVNRGSNTEAFF.